This T cell receptor beta chain comes out of a study of beta chain features in type 1 diabetes. Overall study findings and caveats: There was a possibility that cDNA sequencing over-represented cells with high TCR expression.

A word on this clone: Its specificity is unknown.

Investigators reverse transcribed all isolated RNA, so they sequenced expressed TCRB transcripts. Sequencing was performed with immunoSEQ multiplex PCR; in TCRdb, only in-frame clones are kept and a portion is missing. This sample yields a few hundred thousand clones, of which around 12% are seen a single time; under 0.02% belongs to the top ten. Trimming took 6 bases from V and 2 from J; bases not matched to a gene: 3. Germline CDR1 and CDR2: SGHTA and FQGNSA. This CDR3 has 14 residues. The authors took one heparinised blood draw, averaging roughly 100 mL, from each donor. The gene calls are TRBV7-2 and TRBJ1-4, with 7 bases aligning to TRBD1. Sequencing was carried out using naive CD4+ T cells from blood. The TCR originated in a man aged 18 to 30 in good health. The CDR3 coding sequence is TGTGCCAGCAGGTTGACAGGGACTAATGAAAAACTGTTTTTT. It specifies CASRLTGTNEKLFF.